Given below is one TCR beta chain in context. Its target is not known. This CDR3 region has 15 residues. Germline V CDR1 and CDR2: SGHTA, FQGNSA. With 2 bases removed from V and 0 bases from J, the gap between germline ends came to 10 bases. Here immunoSEQ multiplex PCR was the method, and the copy in TCRdb shows in-frame clones only, minus some. Among around 310,000 clones listed, roughly nine tenths were seen once. The entry originates in a study of Ad26.COV2.S vaccination and SARS-CoV-2 variants. Study details: Intramuscular Ad26.COV2.S at 5x10^10 or 1x10^11 viral particles.

Study findings and constraints: Placebo recipients trailed vaccine recipients in spike-specific TCR breadth. The breadth of spike-specific CD8+ and CD4+ T cell responses after vaccination was reportedly substantial.

The treatment is: some 20 received Ad26.COV2.S at low or high dose, single or two shots; 5 received placebo; per-sample allocation not given. Samples came from day 63 after the first vaccine or placebo injection. The V and J genes are TRBV7-2 and TRBJ1-2, with D hard to call. The sample here was peripheral blood, taken in a trial of Ad26.COV2.S vaccine versus placebo. The clonotype comes from a person aged 18-60 years who received the Ad26.COV2.S COVID-19 vaccine or a placebo. CDR3 residues: CASSLSRYTNYGYTF. CDR3 nucleotide sequence: TGTGCCAGCAGCTTAAGCAGATATACTAACTATGGCTACACCTTC.